This entry lists 28 T cell receptor beta chains sequenced from one sample in a study of CD8 T cells in ankylosing spondylitis. TCRdb redid the calling of the 5' RACE reads with MiXCR, one entry per CDR3 protein. Of 200,000 to 250,000 distinct CDR3 sequences in the sample, 20% to 30% were seen once. Sequencing was carried out using blood, either unsorted or a sorted T cell fraction (not recorded which). Every receptor here comes from a male donor with ankylosing spondylitis or in good health (not recorded which).

This clonotype occurred many times. Germline and junction disagree at one end, which may indicate a read error. The chain has TRBV27 and TRBJ2-7; perhaps TRBD1 as D (5 bases). Germline V gene lookup returns CDR1 MNHEY and CDR2 SMNVEV (reference sequence). The CDR3 runs to 10 residues. CDR3 loop: CEDNSYEQYF. Here the CDR3 DNA reads TGCGAGGACAACTCCTACGAGCAGTACTTC.

The genes are TRBV5-1 and TRBJ2-1, with D unclear. Germline loops: CDR1 SGHRS, CDR2 YFSETQ. Trimming removed 5 bases from V and 4 bases from J, with 10 bases in between. The CDR3 sequence is 13 residues long. The CDR3 sequence: CASSLDAYNEQFF. The CDR3 nucleotides read TGCGCCAGCAGTCTGGACGCATACAATGAGCAGTTCTTC. Combining the CDR3 with reference TRBV5-1 and TRBJ2-1 gives the whole variable domain KAGVTQTPRYLIKTRGQQVTLSCSPISGHRSVSWYQQTPGQGLQFLFEYFSETQRNKGNFPGRFSGRQFSNSRSEMNVSTLELGDSALYLCASSLDAYNEQFFGPGTRLTVL.

The chain recombines TRBV5-1 with TRBJ2-3; 9 nucleotides agree with TRBD2. CDR3 size: 17 residues. The trim removed 0 bases at V and 4 bases at J, leaving 9 bases unmatched. From germline, CDR1 is SGHRS and CDR2 YFSETQ. The CDR3: CASSLAGREGRADTQYF. The CDR3 DNA sequence: TGCGCCAGCAGCTTGGCCGGGCGGGAGGGCCGGGCAGATACGCAGTATTTT.

This clonotype occurred many times. This chain connects TRBV6-2 or TRBV6-3 to TRBJ2-3, with 10 positions matching TRBD2. CDR3 size: 15 residues. CDR1 is MNHEY and CDR2 is SVGEGT in the germline V gene. Trimming removed 2 bases from V and 5 bases from J; junction bases left unmatched: 4. CDR3 in DNA: TGTGCCAGCAGTTACCGTAGCGGGAGGAGAGATACGCAGTATTTT. This translates into CASSYRSGRRDTQYF.

Details on this clonotype: Since a much larger clone is just one base distant, this may be a read error. DNA of the CDR3: TGTGCCAGCAGCCAGGACGGTGAAGCTTTCTTT. This gives the protein CASSQDGEAFF. The rearrangement joins TRBV3-1 to TRBJ1-1, with D uncertain. CDR1 is LGHDT and CDR2 is YNNKEL in the germline V gene (reference sequence). Trimming cost V 3 bases and J 7 bases, with 6 bases left between them. The CDR3 loop spans 11 amino acids. The full variable domain, rest sourced from reference TRBV3-1 and TRBJ1-1, is DTAVSQTPKYLVTQMGNDKSIKCEQNLGHDTMYWYKQDSKKFLKIMFSYNNKELIINETVPNRFSPKSPDKAHLNLHINSLELGDSAVYFCASSQDGEAFFGQGTRLTVV.

V is TRBV15 and J is TRBJ1-1; D uncertain. Germline CDR1 is LNHNV and CDR2 is YYDKDF (reference sequence). The germline V and J ends were trimmed by 0 bases and 5 bases, with 7 bases remaining between them. The CDR3 has 13 residues. The CDR3 DNA is TGTGCCACCAGCAGAGATCCCGGGACTGAAGCTTTCTTT. Its protein is CATSRDPGTEAFF.

This clonotype came up many times. This chain connects TRBV29-1 to TRBJ2-7, with 7 bases lining up with TRBD1. CDR1 is SQVTM, CDR2 ANQGSEA, per germline. V lost 2 bases and J lost 3; bases outside the gene matches: 7. CDR3 length equals 14 residues. The CDR3 here is CSVESGGKGYEQYF. CDR3 DNA sequence: TGCAGCGTTGAATCAGGGGGAAAGGGCTACGAGCAGTACTTC.

This clonotype was seen many times. This chain connects TRBV20-1 to TRBJ2-3; the match to TRBD2 covers 10 bases. The CDR3 loop spans 15 amino acids. The V segment lost 1 base and the J segment 4 bases; nucleotides outside the gene matches: 5. Germline V gene data show CDR1 as DFQATT and CDR2 as SNEGSKA (reference sequence). The CDR3 region has the DNA TGCAGTGCTAGAGGGGGGACTAGCGCATCAGATACGCAGTATTTT. Its translation: CSARGGTSASDTQYF.

The genes are TRBV20-1 and TRBJ2-6; D may be TRBD1 (5 bases). CDR1 is DFQATT, CDR2 SNEGSKA, per germline (reference sequence). V gave up 0 bases and J gave up 4 bases, with 10 bases separating them. The CDR3 sequence is 15 residues long. The CDR3 loop is CSARDSGPGANVLTF. Written as DNA, the CDR3 is TGCAGTGCTAGAGATTCAGGGCCCGGGGCCAACGTCCTGACTTTC.

This clonotype was observed a few times. The chain combines TRBV12-3 or TRBV12-4 with TRBJ2-1; 8 bases are a match to TRBD1. V lost 5 bases, J lost 12 bases, and 6 bases stayed unmatched. The CDR3 is made up of 12 amino acids. For the CDR3, the DNA is TGTGCCAGCAGTGACGTCAGGGGGCTGCAGTTCTTC. Its protein product is CASSDVRGLQFF.

In this sample, this clonotype turned up a few times. The rearrangement uses TRBV12-3 or TRBV12-4 and TRBJ2-1; 10 positions match TRBD2. This CDR3 comprises 16 residues. J lost 3 bases, V lost 5 bases, and 7 bases had no gene match. CDR3 in DNA: TGTGCCAGCAGTCCCTCCGGGACTAGCGTCTACAATGAGCAGTTCTTC. Amino acid sequence: CASSPSGTSVYNEQFF.

This chain connects TRBV5-1 to TRBJ1-1, with D perhaps TRBD1 (6 bases). CDR1 is SGHRS, CDR2 YFSETQ, per germline. Trimming left V 3 bases short and J 1 base short, with 16 bases between. CDR3 length: 16 amino acids. The CDR3 region has the DNA TGCGCCAGCAGCTCCCTAGGGGGGGCAAAGAACACTGAAGCTTTCTTT. It translates to CASSSLGGAKNTEAFF.

This clonotype was counted at least ten times. The chain is built from TRBV29-1 and TRBJ1-4; maybe TRBD1 (6 bases). This CDR3 has 15 amino acids. The germline V and J ends were trimmed by 6 bases and 5 bases, with 19 bases remaining between them. The germline V gene has CDR1 SQVTM and CDR2 ANQGSEA. CDR3 protein: CSVQKTGNENEKLFF. CDR3 in DNA: TGCAGCGTCCAGAAAACAGGGAACGAGAATGAAAAACTGTTTTTT.

This clonotype was recorded many times. The chain combines TRBV7-9 with TRBJ1-1; TRBD1 might be the D (5 bases). This CDR3 is 14 amino acids long. Per the germline V gene, CDR1 is SEHNR and CDR2 is FQNEAQ (reference sequence). V was pared by 2 bases and J by 10 bases, with 17 bases between. CDR3: CASSLQGEVSGAFF. The CDR3 DNA follows: TGTGCCAGCAGCTTACAGGGCGAAGTCTCTGGAGCTTTCTTT.

The V gene is TRBV7-6, the J gene TRBJ2-3; 11 nucleotides match TRBD2. CDR1 SGHVS and CDR2 FNYEAQ come from the germline V gene. This CDR3 region has 16 residues. V shed 5 bases and J 2 bases; nucleotides not matched to a gene: 6. The CDR3 protein is CASSTGTSGTTDTQYF. The CDR3 DNA reads as TGTGCCAGCAGCACCGGGACTAGCGGAACCACAGATACGCAGTATTTT.

This chain joins TRBV29-1 and TRBJ2-3; 8 bases line up with TRBD2. Trimming removed 4 bases from V and 1 base from J; junction bases left unmatched: 7. The germline gives CDR1 SQVTM, CDR2 ANQGSEA. The CDR3 is 15 residues long. The CDR3 reads CSVVRGAGGTDTQYF. DNA for the CDR3: TGCAGCGTTGTTCGAGGAGCGGGAGGCACAGATACGCAGTATTTT.

The chain couples TRBV20-1 to TRBJ1-2; D gene uncertain. This CDR3 contains 14 residues. Germline V gene data show CDR1 as DFQATT and CDR2 as SNEGSKA (reference sequence). The V and J ends lost 0 bases and 1 base respectively, with 9 bases between them. CDR3 bases: TGCAGTGCTAGAGAGCCGGGTTTTAACTATGGCTACACCTTC. This encodes CSAREPGFNYGYTF.

This clonotype was recorded at least ten times. V gene TRBV28 combines with J gene TRBJ2-3, with no clear D. The CDR3 consists of 15 residues. Germline CDR1 and CDR2: MDHEN and SYDVKM. Trimming removed 7 bases at V and 2 bases at J, with 16 bases between. The CDR3 bases are TGTGCCAGCACCCTCTCCGGGTATGACACAGATACGCAGTATTTT. It yields the protein CASTLSGYDTDTQYF.

This clonotype was picked up a small number of times. This chain links TRBV3-1 with TRBJ2-5, with D tentatively TRBD1 or TRBD2 (5 bases each). The CDR3 sequence is 14 residues long. CDR1 is LGHDT and CDR2 is YNNKEL in the germline V gene (reference sequence). V lost 1 base, J lost 5 bases, and 11 bases lay in between. CDR3 amino acids: CASSQVGGSETQYF. CDR3 nucleotides: TGTGCCAGCAGCCAAGTTGGGGGATCGGAGACCCAGTACTTC.

The chain recombines TRBV20-1 with TRBJ1-3, with a tentative D call TRBD1 (6 bases). The V end was cut by 6 bases, the J end by 2 bases, with 11 bases between. The germline CDR1 and CDR2 sequences are DFQATT and SNEGSKA (reference sequence). The CDR3 length is 13 residues. CDR3 residues: CSASQGTGNTIYF. CDR3 nucleotides: TGCAGTGCGTCACAGGGTACTGGAAACACCATATATTTT.

This clonotype was seen a handful of times. This rearrangement joins TRBV27 to TRBJ2-1; TRBD2 matches 14 bases. Per the germline V gene, CDR1 is MNHEY and CDR2 is SMNVEV (reference sequence). V lost 0 bases, J lost 12 bases, and 4 bases stayed unmatched. The CDR3 is 15 amino acids. The DNA for the CDR3 is TGTGCCAGCAGTTTATCGACTAGCGGGAGGGATGGGCAGTTCTTC. This translates into CASSLSTSGRDGQFF.

Points on this clonotype: A single base separates this from a much larger clone, so it may be a read error. The conserved closing phenylalanine or tryptophan is absent in this CDR3, likely reflecting a read error. This chain links TRBV5-1 with TRBJ1-2, with D unclear. The CDR3 is made up of 12 amino acids. Between the trimmed V and J ends, which lost 4 bases and 7 bases, there was a span of 11 bases. The germline V gene has CDR1 SGHRS and CDR2 YFSETQ. The CDR3 nucleotides are TGCGCCAGCAGCCCCGAGGCGGTTGGCTACACCTGC. As protein: CASSPEAVGYTC.

This clonotype was seen repeatedly, ten times or more. The genes are TRBV9 and TRBJ2-2; D may be TRBD1 (6 bases). The ends were cut back, 2 bases at V and 8 bases at J, with 10 bases in the middle. This CDR3 comprises 13 residues. Per the germline V gene, CDR1 is SGDLS and CDR2 is YYNGEE. For the CDR3, the DNA is TGTGCCAGCAGCGTCAGGGGATTGGGGGAGCTGTTTTTT. This codes for CASSVRGLGELFF. The full variable domain, rest sourced from reference TRBV9 and TRBJ2-2, is DSGVTQTPKHLITATGQRVTLRCSPRSGDLSVYWYQQSLDQGLQFLIQYYNGEERAKGNILERFSAQQFPDLHSELNLSSLELGDSALYFCASSVRGLGELFFGEGSRLTVL.

In this sample, this clonotype turned up many times. This chain joins TRBV29-1 and TRBJ2-4; TRBD1 aligns across 7 bases. Losses at the gene ends were 2 bases for V and 7 bases for J; bases not matched to a gene: 8. The CDR3 spans 14 residues. Germline CDR1 is SQVTM and CDR2 is ANQGSEA. Here the CDR3 reads CSVENLEDRNIQYF. The CDR3 region has the DNA TGCAGCGTTGAAAATCTCGAGGACAGGAACATTCAGTACTTC.

Many counts were recorded for this clonotype. V and J are TRBV6-5 and TRBJ2-5, with a possible D match to TRBD1 (5 bases). The V gene's germline CDR1 is MNHEY and CDR2 SVGAGI. V was cut by 1 base and J by 1 base, with 7 bases left in between. The CDR3 spans 14 residues. CDR3 sequence (DNA): TGTGCCAGCAGTTACTATAGGGGCCAAGAGACCCAGTACTTC. It is translated as CASSYYRGQETQYF.

This clonotype has just a few counts. The chain recombines TRBV25-1 with TRBJ2-7; the D is unclear. V dropped 2 bases and J dropped 5 bases, with 10 bases sitting between them. The CDR3 has 13 amino acids. Germline V gene lookup returns CDR1 MGHDK and CDR2 SYGVNS. Written as DNA, the CDR3 is TGTGCCAGCAGTGAAGCGGAGTCCCACGAGCAGTACTTC. Protein: CASSEAESHEQYF.

This clonotype was found a few times. The genes are TRBV20-1 and TRBJ2-3; D not certain. This CDR3 has 14 residues. Deletions cut 2 bases from V and 0 bases from J, with 9 bases between. Germline V lookup: CDR1 DFQATT, CDR2 SNEGSKA (reference sequence). The CDR3 coding sequence is TGCAGTGCTAGAACCCTAGTTAGCACAGATACGCAGTATTTT. Amino acids: CSARTLVSTDTQYF.

The sample holds many counts of this clonotype. This chain uses TRBV6-2 or TRBV6-3 with TRBJ2-5, with D perhaps being TRBD1 or TRBD2 (5 bases each). Between the trimmed V and J ends, which lost 8 bases and 5 bases, there was a span of 12 bases. Germline CDR1 and CDR2: MNHEY and SVGEGT. The CDR3 runs 12 residues. The CDR3 here is CASEGLGETQYF. CDR3 nucleotides: TGTGCCAGCGAGGGGCTCGGGGAGACCCAGTACTTC.